The 18 T cell receptor beta chains in this list originate from one sample, sequenced in a study of response to subunit inactivated influenza vaccine. TCRdb independently ran MiXCR on the RT-PCR reads; one entry per CDR3 protein. Of about 570,000 distinct CDR3 sequences listed, approximately 10% are singletons. This same sample was also part of a study on T cells expressing NK-cell markers. That report notes: Generation of TCR beta cDNA was performed by 5'RACE template switching incorporating UMIs.

The specimen comprised PBMCs from blood, sampled on the day of vaccination. Source of these receptors: a man aged 50-59 years who received an inactivated influenza vaccine.

This clonotype occurred a few times. This sequence joins TRBV28 and TRBJ2-2; D gene unclear. V lost 3 bases and J 7 bases, leaving 9 bases between the germline ends. The CDR3 contains 13 residues. Looked up from germline, CDR1 is MDHEN and CDR2 is SYDVKM. This CDR3 reads CASSFLRGGELFF. For the CDR3, the DNA is TGTGCCAGCAGTTTTCTACGCGGCGGGGAGCTGTTTTTT.

Many counts were recorded for this clonotype. The chain couples TRBV6-2 or TRBV6-3 to TRBJ1-1, with a possible D match to TRBD1 (6 bases). This CDR3 has 18 residues. Trimming stripped 8 bases from V and 3 bases from J, with 28 bases between. Germline CDR1 reads MNHEY; CDR2 reads SVGEGT. CDR3 DNA sequence: TGTGCCAGCTTCAGCTTCAGAAAGGGTACAGGGTCGGACACTGAAGCTTTCTTT. This translates into CASFSFRKGTGSDTEAFF.

This clonotype occurred a few times. The V gene is TRBV7-9, the J gene TRBJ2-5, with a tentative D call TRBD2 (5 bases). Germline V gene sequence: CDR1 SEHNR, CDR2 FQNEAQ (reference sequence). This CDR3 is built from 16 residues. Trimming stripped 2 bases from V and 5 bases from J, with 18 bases between. For the CDR3, the DNA is TGTGCCAGCAGCTTAAGTCGAGGGTCGGGCAGCGAGACCCAGTACTTC. It encodes CASSLSRGSGSETQYF.

In this sample, this clonotype turned up many times. The V and J genes are TRBV10-3 and TRBJ2-4; TRBD2 is a possible D gene (5 bases). Trimming cost V 8 bases and J 1 base, with 9 bases left between them. Germline V gene lookup returns CDR1 ENHRY and CDR2 SYGVKD. This CDR3 region has 13 residues. CDR3 bases: TGTGCCATCCGGGAACACGCCAAAAACATTCAGTACTTC. Translation: CAIREHAKNIQYF.

Ten or more counts support this clonotype. The chain combines TRBV15 with TRBJ1-2; D uncertain. V gave up 3 bases and J gave up 7 bases, with 9 bases separating them. The CDR3 covers 12 residues. CDR1 is LNHNV and CDR2 is YYDKDF in the germline V gene (reference sequence). CDR3 bases: TGTGCCACCAGCAGGGAACGGGGTGGCTACACCTTC. This encodes CATSRERGGYTF.

This clonotype turned up a few times. V gene TRBV5-1 combines with J gene TRBJ2-3; tentative D call: TRBD2 (7 bases). The germline CDR1 and CDR2 sequences are SGHRS and YFSETQ. The CDR3 is made up of 15 amino acids. Trimming removed 1 base at V and 5 bases at J, with 14 bases between. CDR3 amino acids: CASSLRGALLDTQYF. CDR3 nucleotides: TGCGCCAGCAGCTTGCGGGGGGCGTTACTAGATACGCAGTATTTT.

The chain is built from TRBV12-3 or TRBV12-4 and TRBJ1-5; 7 positions match TRBD1. The CDR3 consists of 15 residues. J gave up 4 bases and V 3 bases, and 6 bases lay outside the gene matches. The CDR3 bases are TGTGCCAGCAGTTTGAGGGCAGGGGGAAATCAGCCCCAGCATTTT. Amino acids: CASSLRAGGNQPQHF.

This chain links TRBV15 with TRBJ2-7; D not resolved. V was cut by 3 bases and J by 1 base, with 7 bases left in between. Per the germline V gene, CDR1 is LNHNV and CDR2 is YYDKDF (reference sequence). The CDR3 runs 13 residues. The chain's CDR3 is CATSRIKSYEQYF. CDR3 coding DNA: TGTGCCACCAGCAGGATTAAATCCTACGAGCAGTACTTC.

In this sample, this clonotype turned up a few times. The chain is built from TRBV5-1 and TRBJ2-1, with 9 nucleotides matching TRBD1. After removal of 0 bases from V and 1 base from J, the junction contained 8 bases not matched to a gene. Germline V CDR1 and CDR2: SGHRS, YFSETQ. CDR3 length equals 18 residues. CDR3 sequence reads: CASSLASWGQGSYNEQFF. Written as DNA, the CDR3 is TGCGCCAGCAGCTTGGCCTCGTGGGGACAGGGATCCTACAATGAGCAGTTCTTC.

The J gene is TRBJ2-3, the V gene TRBV3-1, with D perhaps assigned TRBD1 or TRBD2 (5 bases each). The CDR3 covers 13 residues. Germline CDR1 reads LGHDT; CDR2 reads YNNKEL (reference sequence). With 8 bases removed from V and 3 bases from J, the gap between germline ends came to 12 bases. The CDR3 sequence: CASGPWGTDTQYF. CDR3 DNA sequence: TGTGCCAGCGGCCCGTGGGGGACAGATACGCAGTATTTT.

In its sample, this clonotype was seen a few times. V gene TRBV16 combines with J gene TRBJ1-6; D perhaps matches TRBD1 (5 bases). Germline values: CDR1 KGHSY, CDR2 FQNENV. V gave up 0 bases and J gave up 9 bases, with 12 bases separating them. The CDR3 is 15 amino acids. For the CDR3, the DNA is TGTGCCAGCAGCCAATCTCAGACAGCAGCTTCACCCCTCCACTTT. It yields the protein CASSQSQTAASPLHF.

The sample holds many counts of this clonotype. The rearrangement joins TRBV9 to TRBJ2-7; TRBD1 aligns across 10 bases. Germline V gives CDR1 SGDLS, CDR2 YYNGEE. Trimming removed 3 bases from V and 4 bases from J; junction bases left unmatched: 4. CDR3 length equals 14 residues. The CDR3 region has the DNA TGTGCCAGCAGCGCCGGGACAGGGGATTACGAGCAGTACTTC. Protein: CASSAGTGDYEQYF.

This clonotype was counted a few times. The chain couples TRBV2 to TRBJ2-5; either TRBD1 or TRBD2 may supply D (6 bases each). This CDR3 spans 15 amino acids. The germline V and J ends were trimmed by 6 bases and 4 bases, with 18 bases remaining between them. CDR1 SNHLY and CDR2 FYNNEI come from the germline V gene. CDR3 coding DNA: TGTGCCAGCAGAGTACAGGGAGGAGGAGGAGAGACCCAGTACTTC. As protein: CASRVQGGGGETQYF.

The rearrangement joins TRBV6-5 to TRBJ2-5; D uncertain. In germline, CDR1 is MNHEY, CDR2 SVGAGI. V shed 0 bases and J shed 3 bases, with 5 bases lying between them. The CDR3 runs to 13 residues. CDR3 region: CASSYSAKETQYF. CDR3 DNA: TGTGCCAGCAGTTACTCGGCGAAAGAGACCCAGTACTTC.

This clonotype was observed a handful of times. V gene TRBV25-1 combines with J gene TRBJ2-5; perhaps TRBD1 as D (6 bases). Between the trimmed V and J ends, which lost 3 bases and 4 bases, there was a span of 12 bases. The CDR3 extends over 14 amino acids. Germline lookup yields CDR1 MGHDK and CDR2 SYGVNS. CDR3 in amino acids: CASSESDSRETQYF. CDR3 sequence (DNA): TGTGCCAGCAGTGAGTCGGACAGCCGAGAGACCCAGTACTTC.

This clonotype was counted a few times. The gene calls are TRBV25-1 and TRBJ2-7; D might be TRBD1 (5 bases). Per the germline V gene, CDR1 is MGHDK and CDR2 is SYGVNS. The V and J ends lost 3 bases and 6 bases respectively, with 15 bases between them. The CDR3 extends over 14 amino acids. The CDR3 region has the DNA TGTGCCAGCAGTGATCAGGGAAGTGGTAGCGAGCAGTACTTC. It codes for CASSDQGSGSEQYF.

The chain employs TRBV4-3 and TRBJ1-6; D is undetermined. Germline values: CDR1 LGHNA, CDR2 YSLEER. This CDR3 is built from 13 residues. V was clipped by 0 bases and J by 12 bases, with 9 bases between them. The CDR3 sequence: CASSQDAGIPLHF. CDR3 nucleotides: TGCGCCAGCAGCCAAGATGCGGGAATACCCCTCCACTTT.

The rearrangement links TRBV20-1 to TRBJ2-5; a weak D match, TRBD2 (6 bases). The V gene lost 5 bases and the J gene lost 4 bases, with 17 bases spanning the gap. The CDR3 extends over 14 amino acids. The germline V gene has CDR1 DFQATT and CDR2 SNEGSKA (reference sequence). As DNA, the CDR3 is TGCAGTGCTTTCGGGACTCTCGTGGGAGAGACCCAGTACTTC. Its translation is CSAFGTLVGETQYF.